Only one count was recorded for the clone carrying this T cell receptor (beta chain). Its antigen remains unidentified. This record belongs to a study of T cells in localized non-small cell lung cancer. Findings and caveats of the study: Those with higher blood T cell density had longer overall survival. Appearance in adjacent lung was seen for a median about 60 of the top 100 tumor clones.

Assay: immunoSEQ multiplex PCR; the TCRdb copy retains only in-frame clones and omits some. This repertoire shows about 40,000 clones, 85% to 90% found once; its top ten account for roughly 3.6%. From germline, CDR1 is MDHEN and CDR2 SYDVKM. The CDR3 has 15 residues. V was clipped by 5 bases and J by 5 bases, with 19 bases between them. The chain carries TRBV28 and TRBJ2-7, with D tentatively TRBD1 (6 bases). The sequence was collected from a man aged 18 to 49 with stage I lung adenocarcinoma. This specimen consisted of peripheral blood, obtained before any cancer treatment. CDR3 DNA: TGTGCCAGCAGTCCTACAGGGATATTACGCCACGAGCAGTACTTC. This codes for CASSPTGILRHEQYF.